This TCR beta chain is drawn from a study of post-analysis software for immune sequencing data. About the study: Included courses were relapsing-remitting and secondary progressive multiple sclerosis; progressive-relapsing multiple sclerosis was also included. Study-level findings and limits: Multiple sclerosis was associated with a significant reduction in normalized Chao1 diversity relative to controls. Pronounced co-clustering by F measure was evident among identically batched samples. Patients showed TRBV5-6, TRBV5-1 and TRBV20-1 among a handful of TRBV segments more frequent than in controls.

Unique molecular identifiers had been added to the TCR beta cDNA libraries. TCRdb used MiXCR to reprocess the PCR reads, holding one entry per CDR3 protein. Of roughly 400,000 distinct CDR3 sequences listed, more than 30% are singletons. The V and J ends lost 6 bases and 2 bases respectively, with 12 bases between them. Germline CDR1 reads SGHRS; CDR2 reads YFSETQ. The CDR3 consists of 14 residues. This clonotype was counted once. Its antigen is as yet unknown. The material sequenced was blood. The sequence came from a girl aged 2-15 years with multiple sclerosis. The chain recombines TRBV5-1 with TRBJ2-1; no reliable D call. CDR3: CASMGRYPYNEQFF. The CDR3 DNA is TGCGCCAGCATGGGTCGCTACCCCTACAATGAGCAGTTCTTC.